Each of the 31 T cell receptor beta chains below was sequenced from the same sample in a study of siplizumab effects on memory and regulatory T cells. Data came from immunoSEQ multiplex PCR; TCRdb stores just in-frame clones and leaves some out. The sample yields about 100,000 clones, about 90% seen once. The sequenced sample consisted of CD4+ T cells sorted from blood. These receptors originate from a human donor in good health. Some clones in this sample may be carry-over from other donors' samples.

The chain has TRBV28 and TRBJ1-3; D gene uncertain. CDR1 is MDHEN, CDR2 SYDVKM, per germline. V lost 5 bases and J lost 0, with 11 bases in between. This CDR3 spans 15 amino acids. The CDR3 reads CASSPLGGSGNTIYF. As DNA, the CDR3 is TGTGCCAGCAGTCCCCTCGGCGGCTCTGGAAACACCATATATTTT.

CDR3 sequence: CASSPSDTQYF. The CDR3 DNA is TGTGCCAGCTCACCATCGGATACGCAGTATTTT. V gene TRBV18 combines with J gene TRBJ2-3; D is ambiguous. The CDR3 covers 11 residues. The germline V and J ends were trimmed by 2 bases and 6 bases, with 3 bases remaining between them. The germline CDR1 and CDR2 sequences are KGHSH and LQKENI.

The chain couples TRBV6-5 to TRBJ2-3, with TRBD1 as a possible D gene (7 bases). The V end lost 0 bases, the J end lost 4 bases, and 11 bases lay between the germline ends. The CDR3 totals 15 residues. The germline V gene has CDR1 MNHEY and CDR2 SVGAGI. The CDR3 region has the DNA TGTGCCAGCAGTTACTCAGGCAGGGGGGCAGATACGCAGTATTTT. This encodes CASSYSGRGADTQYF.

V is TRBV25-1 and J is TRBJ2-3; 13 positions match TRBD2. Germline values: CDR1 MGHDK, CDR2 SYGVNS. Trimming took 4 bases from V and 7 from J; bases not matched to a gene: 5. This CDR3 has 15 residues. Here the CDR3 DNA reads TGTGCCAGCAGTGCAGGACTAGCGGGAGAATATACGCAGTATTTT. This translates into CASSAGLAGEYTQYF.

This clone occurred a few times. The gene calls are TRBV6-5 and TRBJ2-1, with D possibly matching TRBD1 (5 bases). The CDR3 runs 16 residues. The germline V gene has CDR1 MNHEY and CDR2 SVGAGI. V was shortened by 0 bases and J by 6 bases, with 15 bases between the two germline ends. The chain's CDR3 is CASSYSNRGSFNEQFF. In DNA, the CDR3 is TGTGCCAGCAGTTACTCGAATAGGGGAAGCTTCAATGAGCAGTTCTTC.

J is TRBJ2-3 and V is TRBV7-6; the D is unclear. Per the germline V gene, CDR1 is SGHVS and CDR2 is FNYEAQ. Trimming removed 5 bases at V and 6 bases at J, with 9 bases between. This CDR3 has 12 amino acids. The CDR3 sequence is CASSPPGDTQYF. In nucleotides, the CDR3 is TGTGCCAGCAGCCCCCCAGGTGATACGCAGTATTTT. The full variable domain, rest sourced from reference TRBV7-6 and TRBJ2-3, is GAGVSQSPRYKVTKRGQDVALRCDPISGHVSLYWYRQALGQGPEFLTYFNYEAQQDKSGLPNDRFSAERPEGSISTLTIQRTEQRDSAMYRCASSPPGDTQYFGPGTRLTVL.

About this clone: An end of the junction differs from the germline gene, which may be a read error. V gene TRBV9 combines with J gene TRBJ2-7, with TRBD2 identical over 7 bases. This CDR3 has 15 amino acids. The germline V gene has CDR1 SGDLS and CDR2 YYNGEE. In DNA form, the CDR3 reads TGTGCCAGCAGCGTCGGGACTATCGGGATATACGAGCAGCACTTC. Translating gives CASSVGTIGIYEQHF.

The J gene is TRBJ2-7, the V gene TRBV20-1, with a possible D match to TRBD2 (5 bases). The CDR3 is made up of 11 amino acids. Looked up from germline, CDR1 is DFQATT and CDR2 is SNEGSKA (reference sequence). V was clipped by 7 bases and J by 5 bases, with 12 bases between them. The CDR3 sequence is CSVSWGDEQYF. DNA for the CDR3: TGCAGTGTTAGTTGGGGAGACGAGCAGTACTTC.

This chain connects TRBV2 to TRBJ2-2; no firm D call. CDR3 length equals 14 residues. CDR1 is SNHLY and CDR2 is FYNNEI in the germline V gene. Trimming shortened V by 8 bases and J by 0 bases, and 10 bases separated the two germline ends. The CDR3 sequence: CASGRATNTGELFF. The CDR3 coding sequence is TGTGCCAGCGGACGAGCCACGAACACCGGGGAGCTGTTTTTT.

The gene calls are TRBV5-6 and TRBJ2-5; 10 bases are a match to TRBD2. V gave up 1 base and J gave up 6 bases; unmatched junction bases: 6. The CDR3 is 15 residues long. Germline V gene lookup returns CDR1 SGHDT and CDR2 YYEEEE. The CDR3 spells CASSLIAGGHKTQYF. The CDR3 region has the DNA TGTGCCAGCAGCTTGATAGCGGGAGGACACAAGACCCAGTACTTC. Full variable domain (rest looked up from reference TRBV5-6 and TRBJ2-5): DAGVTQSPTHLIKTRGQQVTLRCSPKSGHDTVSWYQQALGQGPQFIFQYYEEEERQRGNFPDRFSGHQFPNYSSELNVNALLLGDSALYLCASSLIAGGHKTQYFGPGTRLLVL.

V gene TRBV2 combines with J gene TRBJ2-7; TRBD1 is a possible D gene (7 bases). The CDR3 sequence is 12 residues long. Trimming stripped 8 bases from V and 4 bases from J, with 12 bases between. CDR1 and CDR2 from the germline V gene are SNHLY and FYNNEI. The CDR3 nucleotides are TGTGCCAGCGGGGGGACAGTGTACGAGCAGTACTTC. As protein: CASGGTVYEQYF.

V gene TRBV6-1 combines with J gene TRBJ2-1, with D maybe TRBD1 (5 bases). This CDR3 comprises 15 residues. Trimming stripped 6 bases from V and 6 bases from J, with 18 bases between. The germline gives CDR1 MNHNS, CDR2 SASEGT. The CDR3 region has the DNA TGTGCCAGCAGAGGGTTCGCTAGAAGGGGCAATGAGCAGTTCTTC. The encoded protein is CASRGFARRGNEQFF.

The chain combines TRBV6-1 with TRBJ1-2; possibly TRBD1 for D (5 bases). The CDR3 has 11 residues. Between the trimmed V and J ends, which lost 4 bases and 11 bases, there was a span of 11 bases. Looked up from germline, CDR1 is MNHNS and CDR2 is SASEGT. In nucleotides, the CDR3 is TGTGCCAGCAGTGCATTGGGACTTTACACCTTC. Residues: CASSALGLYTF.

The V call is TRBV28, the J call TRBJ1-2, with 11 bases lining up with TRBD1. The V segment lost 7 bases and the J segment 4 bases; nucleotides outside the gene matches: 8. This CDR3 is built from 15 residues. CDR1 and CDR2 (germline): MDHEN, SYDVKM. CDR3 sequence: CASNPPDRGLYGYTF. In DNA, the CDR3 is TGTGCCAGCAACCCTCCGGACAGGGGGCTCTATGGCTACACCTTC.

This chain joins TRBV5-6 and TRBJ2-7; D may be TRBD1 (6 bases). Germline-derived CDR1 and CDR2 are SGHDT and YYEEEE. Between the trimmed V and J ends, which lost 4 bases and 4 bases, there was a span of 15 bases. The CDR3 has 14 residues. The CDR3 DNA follows: TGTGCCAGCAGCACTGAGGACAGTAATTACGAGCAGTACTTC. Its translation: CASSTEDSNYEQYF.

The chain joins TRBV7-2 to TRBJ2-6; no reliable D call. The CDR3 is 15 residues long. The ends were cut back, 2 bases at V and 4 bases at J, with 9 bases in the middle. The germline V gene encodes CDR1 SGHTA and CDR2 FQGNSA. The CDR3 loop reads CASSLRESGANVLTF. The CDR3 coding sequence is TGTGCCAGCAGCTTAAGGGAATCCGGGGCCAACGTCCTGACTTTC.

The J gene is TRBJ2-1, the V gene TRBV6-5; the match to TRBD2 covers 12 bases. V lost 6 bases, J lost 3 bases, and 3 bases stayed unmatched. The germline V gene encodes CDR1 MNHEY and CDR2 SVGAGI. CDR3 size: 15 residues. The CDR3 reads CASRQLAGGYNEQFF. The CDR3 bases are TGTGCCAGCAGACAACTAGCGGGAGGCTACAATGAGCAGTTCTTC.

The CDR3 spells CASSQRVGTGVNNEQFF. In DNA form, the CDR3 reads TGCGCCAGCAGCCAAAGAGTCGGGACAGGAGTGAACAATGAGCAGTTCTTC. The rearrangement links TRBV5-1 to TRBJ2-1; the match to TRBD1 covers 8 bases. The CDR3 spans 17 residues. Germline CDR1 SGHRS, CDR2 YFSETQ. Trimming took 4 bases from V and 5 from J; bases not matched to a gene: 14.

V gene TRBV5-1 combines with J gene TRBJ2-6; D possibly corresponds to TRBD1 (6 bases). Trimming pared 0 bases from V and 2 bases from J, leaving 21 bases between. CDR1 and CDR2 from the germline V gene are SGHRS and YFSETQ. The CDR3 has 20 residues. The CDR3 DNA reads TGCGCCAGCAGCTTGGTTTTTGGCGGGCAGGGGATTCCTGGGGCCAACGTCCTGACTTTC. Amino acid sequence: CASSLVFGGQGIPGANVLTF.

The J gene is TRBJ2-5, the V gene TRBV2; the D gene is possibly TRBD2 (6 bases). Germline V lookup: CDR1 SNHLY, CDR2 FYNNEI. This CDR3 is built from 15 residues. The V gene lost 4 bases and the J gene lost 7 bases, with 19 bases spanning the gap. This CDR3 reads CASSGVGGTAGTQYF. In DNA form, the CDR3 reads TGTGCCAGCAGTGGTGTTGGCGGGACCGCCGGGACCCAGTACTTC. Using reference TRBV2 and TRBJ2-5 for the parts outside the CDR3, the full variable domain is EPEVTQTPSHQVTQMGQEVILRCVPISNHLYFYWYRQILGQKVEFLVSFYNNEISEKSEIFDDQFSVERPDGSNFTLKIRSTKLEDSAMYFCASSGVGGTAGTQYFGPGTRLLVL.

V usage is TRBV9 and J usage is TRBJ1-3; D ambiguous. V was trimmed by 0 bases and J by 1 base, leaving 8 bases between them. CDR1 is SGDLS, CDR2 YYNGEE, per germline. The CDR3 loop spans 15 amino acids. DNA of the CDR3: TGTGCCAGCAGCGTAGACTCCTTTTCTGGAAACACCATATATTTT. This sequence encodes CASSVDSFSGNTIYF.

The chain recombines TRBV19 with TRBJ2-1, with no clear D. Germline assignment: CDR1 LNHDA and CDR2 SQIVND (reference sequence). V shed 2 bases and J shed 2 bases, with 10 bases lying between them. The CDR3 extends over 15 amino acids. CDR3 DNA sequence: TGTGCCAGTAGTATAAGGAGACCGACCTACAATGAGCAGTTCTTC. This encodes CASSIRRPTYNEQFF.

The gene calls are TRBV19 and TRBJ1-2; the D gene is possibly TRBD1 (6 bases). Trimming pared 6 bases from V and 4 bases from J, leaving 18 bases between. Germline lookup yields CDR1 LNHDA and CDR2 SQIVND (reference sequence). The CDR3 spans 15 residues. The CDR3 coding sequence is TGTGCCAGTAGCCGGTGGGACCAGGGGAGCTATGGCTACACCTTC. Translated, it gives CASSRWDQGSYGYTF.

CDR3 sequence: CASSYGRGADVEKLFF. The CDR3 region has the DNA TGTGCCAGCAGTTACGGGCGGGGCGCCGATGTGGAAAAACTGTTTTTT. The chain carries TRBV6-5 and TRBJ1-4; TRBD1 might be the D (5 bases). V was clipped by 2 bases and J by 8 bases, with 18 bases between them. Germline V lookup: CDR1 MNHEY, CDR2 SVGAGI. There are 16 residues in the CDR3.

The gene calls are TRBV19 and TRBJ2-1; 12 nucleotides align to TRBD2. V was clipped by 4 bases and J by 5 bases; unmatched bases: 6. Germline lookup yields CDR1 LNHDA and CDR2 SQIVND (reference sequence). The length of the CDR3 is 16 residues. The CDR3 sequence: CASSTRRLAGDNEQFF. The CDR3 nucleotides read TGTGCCAGTAGTACCCGACGACTAGCGGGAGACAATGAGCAGTTCTTC.

The chain recombines TRBV7-2 with TRBJ2-5; a weak D match, TRBD2 (6 bases). Trimming took off 0 bases at V and 1 base at J, with 15 bases between the two ends. The CDR3 spans 17 residues. Germline V CDR1 and CDR2: SGHTA, FQGNSA. The CDR3 DNA reads TGTGCCAGCAGCTTAGCCACCGGGAGTAGCCCCCAAGAGACCCAGTACTTC. It yields the protein CASSLATGSSPQETQYF.

This chain links TRBV2 with TRBJ2-1; 7 positions match TRBD2. The CDR3 is 16 residues long. J gave up 2 bases and V 4 bases, and 8 bases lay outside the gene matches. The germline V gene encodes CDR1 SNHLY and CDR2 FYNNEI. The CDR3 loop reads CASSALRGVTYNEQFF. The CDR3 DNA sequence: TGTGCCAGCAGTGCCTTACGGGGGGTAACCTACAATGAGCAGTTCTTC.

This clone showed up just once. This chain uses TRBV15 with TRBJ2-7, with TRBD1 matching over 10 bases. Per germline, CDR1 LNHNV and CDR2 YYDKDF (reference sequence). V dropped 3 bases and J dropped 5; count of bases not matched to a gene: 7. The CDR3 extends over 15 amino acids. The CDR3: CATSSPGQGHNEQYF. CDR3 nucleotide sequence: TGTGCCACCAGCAGTCCGGGACAGGGGCATAACGAGCAGTACTTC.

This chain links TRBV7-6 with TRBJ1-5; D not certain. The CDR3 runs 15 residues. V was clipped by 5 bases and J by 0 bases, with 11 bases between them. Germline V lookup: CDR1 SGHVS, CDR2 FNYEAQ. CDR3: CASSLNTDSNQPQHF. CDR3 sequence (DNA): TGTGCCAGCAGCCTCAACACCGATAGCAATCAGCCCCAGCATTTT.

The V gene is TRBV5-6, the J gene TRBJ2-3; D not certain. Germline V gives CDR1 SGHDT, CDR2 YYEEEE. V was trimmed by 1 base and J by 5 bases, leaving 5 bases between them. The CDR3 covers 12 residues. The CDR3 loop is CASSLREDTQYF. As DNA, the CDR3 is TGTGCCAGCAGCTTGCGTGAAGATACGCAGTATTTT. Combining the CDR3 with reference TRBV5-6 and TRBJ2-3 gives the whole variable domain DAGVTQSPTHLIKTRGQQVTLRCSPKSGHDTVSWYQQALGQGPQFIFQYYEEEERQRGNFPDRFSGHQFPNYSSELNVNALLLGDSALYLCASSLREDTQYFGPGTRLTVL.

This chain connects TRBV5-3 to TRBJ2-7; 13 bases are a match to TRBD2. TRBV5-3 qualifies as an ORF whose function is uncertain. J was trimmed by 0 bases and V by 4 bases; bases with no gene match: 19. CDR3 length equals 21 residues. Here the CDR3 DNA reads TGTGCCAGAAGCCCTGGACTAGCGGGAGATTTTGGAAACTTGCTCTCCTACGAGCAGTACTTC. This codes for CARSPGLAGDFGNLLSYEQYF.